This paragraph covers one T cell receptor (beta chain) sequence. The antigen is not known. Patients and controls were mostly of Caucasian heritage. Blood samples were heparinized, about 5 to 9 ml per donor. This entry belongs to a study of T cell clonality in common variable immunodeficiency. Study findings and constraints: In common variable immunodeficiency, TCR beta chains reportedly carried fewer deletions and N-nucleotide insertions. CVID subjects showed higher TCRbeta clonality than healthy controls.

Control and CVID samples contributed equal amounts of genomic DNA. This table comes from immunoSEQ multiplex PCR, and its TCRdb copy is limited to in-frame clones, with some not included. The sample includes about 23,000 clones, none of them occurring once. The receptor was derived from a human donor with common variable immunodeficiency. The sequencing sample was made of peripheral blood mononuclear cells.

The CDR3 sequence is CASSVGQFNTEAFF. The sequenced CDR3 bases are TGTGCCAGCAGTGTGGGACAGTTTAACACTGAA. This chain links TRBV2 with TRBJ1-1, with 7 bases that match TRBD1. The read falls 3 residues short of the CDR3 end, and the missing part is taken from the germline J gene. The length of the CDR3 is 14 residues. The trim removed 4 bases at V and 2 bases at J, leaving 4 bases unmatched. Germline CDR1 reads SNHLY; CDR2 reads FYNNEI.